The present TCR beta chain was sequenced within a study of blood T cell repertoires in COVID-19. Background on the study: Acute and convalescent COVID-19 specimens originated in the United States, Italy and Spain. Nucleic acid was either cDNA or gDNA, and it came from T cells, B-cell-depleted T cells, or PBMCs.

Methods used by the authors: Nucleated cell counts were estimated from reference gene primer amplification. TCRdb's table, derived via immunoSEQ multiplex PCR, lists solely in-frame clones and lacks some. D and trimming come from the DNA, and the V and J calls and clone size come from that table. This repertoire shows around 220,000 clones, about 90% found once; its top ten account for over 1.5%. CDR1 and CDR2 from the germline V gene are MNHEY and SMNVEV (reference sequence). CDR3 length equals 15 residues. V shed 4 bases, J shed 5 bases, and the junction held 7 bases outside the gene matches. Sequencing input: peripheral blood. V gene TRBV27 combines with J gene TRBJ1-1; 10 positions match TRBD1. The source is a man aged 35 to 55 with active or convalescent COVID-19. The CDR3 spells CASSSGQGVGTEAFF. The CDR3, as DNA: TGTGCCAGCAGTTCCGGACAGGGGGTAGGTACTGAAGCTTTCTTT.